These T cell receptor beta chains were read from a single sample in a study of T cell responses to AZD1222 COVID-19 vaccine. The method was immunoSEQ multiplex PCR; TCRdb's version includes in-frame clones alone and lacks a portion of them. The profile shows about 120,000 clones, around 94% of them singletons. Sequenced material: peripheral blood, taken on day 0 of AZD1222 vaccination. These receptor sequences come from an adult in good health. Each CDR3 is given with its conserved first and last residue. Each record gives: D gene, clone size, V gene, J gene, CDR3 DNA, CDR3 protein. The D gene is left open where the match is weak. Clone size is shown for a subset of rows, as once, few, many or a class of expanded clone.

d_gene: .
abundance: .
v_gene: TRBV19
j_gene: TRBJ2-1
CDR3nt: TGTGCCAGTAGTATAGCGGGAGTTGTCAATGAGCAGTTCTTC
CDR3aa: CASSIAGVVNEQFF

d_gene: TRBD2
abundance: .
v_gene: TRBV6-5
j_gene: TRBJ2-7
CDR3nt: TGTGCCAGCAGGGCCAGAGCGGGGGCCTACGAGCAGTACTTC
CDR3aa: CASRARAGAYEQYF

d_gene: .
abundance: .
v_gene: TRBV5-1
j_gene: TRBJ2-1
CDR3nt: TGCGCCAGCGCGCCCGACTGGTCCAATGAGCAGTTCTTC
CDR3aa: CASAPDWSNEQFF

d_gene: .
abundance: .
v_gene: TRBV3-1/TRBV3-2
j_gene: TRBJ2-1
CDR3nt: TGTGCCAGCAGCCAAGAAAAAGTAATCCCCTCCAAACGGATCTACAATGAGCAGTTCTTC
CDR3aa: CASSQEKVIPSKRIYNEQFF

d_gene: TRBD2
abundance: once
v_gene: TRBV5-4
j_gene: TRBJ2-3
CDR3nt: TGTGCCAGCAGCTTGTTATTTGACGGGAGGTCAGATACGCAGTATTTT
CDR3aa: CASSLLFDGRSDTQYF

d_gene: TRBD1
abundance: .
v_gene: TRBV2
j_gene: TRBJ1-1
CDR3nt: TGTGCCAGCAGTGAACAGGGGGCAAACACTGAAGCTTTCTTT
CDR3aa: CASSEQGANTEAFF

d_gene: .
abundance: .
v_gene: TRBV27
j_gene: TRBJ1-2
CDR3nt: TGTGCCAGCAGTTTAAGGGGCCGACAGGGCTACACCTTC
CDR3aa: CASSLRGRQGYTF

d_gene: TRBD2
abundance: .
v_gene: TRBV28
j_gene: TRBJ2-6
CDR3nt: TGTGCCAGCAGCCCACTAGCGGGGCGCTCTGGGGCCAACGTCCTGACTTTC
CDR3aa: CASSPLAGRSGANVLTF

d_gene: .
abundance: .
v_gene: TRBV7-9
j_gene: TRBJ2-7
CDR3nt: TGTGCCAGCAGCTCTGGGGTCTCCGAGCAGTACTTC
CDR3aa: CASSSGVSEQYF

d_gene: .
abundance: .
v_gene: TRBV27
j_gene: TRBJ1-5
CDR3nt: TGTGCCAGCAGTTCCATCGCTTCTTTAAGCAATCAGCCCCAGCATTTT
CDR3aa: CASSSIASLSNQPQHF

d_gene: TRBD1
abundance: .
v_gene: TRBV18
j_gene: TRBJ1-3
CDR3nt: TGTGCCAGCTCACCAGTAGGCAGCAGGGGGCATGGAAACACCATATATTTT
CDR3aa: CASSPVGSRGHGNTIYF

d_gene: .
abundance: .
v_gene: TRBV7-2
j_gene: TRBJ1-2
CDR3nt: TGTGCCAGCAGCTTAGCCTGGACGGATTATGGCTACACCTTC
CDR3aa: CASSLAWTDYGYTF

d_gene: .
abundance: .
v_gene: TRBV27
j_gene: TRBJ2-7
CDR3nt: TGTGCCAGTCATTCTCTGGGGGGATCGGCAGGGGAGCAGTACTTC
CDR3aa: CASHSLGGSAGEQYF

d_gene: .
abundance: once
v_gene: TRBV27
j_gene: TRBJ1-1
CDR3nt: TGTGCCAGCAGTTTATACGGGCACAACACTGAAGCTTTCTTT
CDR3aa: CASSLYGHNTEAFF

d_gene: .
abundance: .
v_gene: TRBV10-3
j_gene: TRBJ2-1
CDR3nt: TGTGCCATCAGACAGGCGGGCCCGCAAGTCAATGAGCAGTTCTTC
CDR3aa: CAIRQAGPQVNEQFF

d_gene: TRBD2
abundance: .
v_gene: TRBV14
j_gene: TRBJ2-1
CDR3nt: TGTGCCAGCAATAGAAGGGAGAGCGGGAGGAGTGAGCAGTTCTTC
CDR3aa: CASNRRESGRSEQFF

d_gene: .
abundance: .
v_gene: TRBV3-1/TRBV3-2
j_gene: TRBJ2-2
CDR3nt: TGTGCCAGCAGCCAGATATTCGATAGAGACGGGGAGCTGTTTTTT
CDR3aa: CASSQIFDRDGELFF

d_gene: .
abundance: .
v_gene: TRBV28
j_gene: TRBJ1-2
CDR3nt: TGTGCCAGCAGGGACCGGGGTAAGGATGGCTACACCTTC
CDR3aa: CASRDRGKDGYTF

d_gene: .
abundance: once
v_gene: TRBV6-2/TRBV6-3
j_gene: TRBJ1-1
CDR3nt: TGTGCCAGCAGCCCGTTTTTTAACACTGAAGCTTTCTTT
CDR3aa: CASSPFFNTEAFF

d_gene: .
abundance: .
v_gene: TRBV9
j_gene: TRBJ2-5
CDR3nt: TGTGCCAGCAGCGTAGTAGGAGGCATAGAGACCCAGTACTTC
CDR3aa: CASSVVGGIETQYF

d_gene: TRBD1
abundance: .
v_gene: TRBV28
j_gene: TRBJ1-5
CDR3nt: TGTGCCAGCAGGACCTACCGGGACAGGGCACAACAGCCCCAGCATTTT
CDR3aa: CASRTYRDRAQQPQHF

d_gene: TRBD1
abundance: once
v_gene: TRBV28
j_gene: TRBJ1-5
CDR3nt: TGTGCCAGCAGTTCCCCGGAAGGGGGCATAAAGCCCCAGCATTTT
CDR3aa: CASSSPEGGIKPQHF